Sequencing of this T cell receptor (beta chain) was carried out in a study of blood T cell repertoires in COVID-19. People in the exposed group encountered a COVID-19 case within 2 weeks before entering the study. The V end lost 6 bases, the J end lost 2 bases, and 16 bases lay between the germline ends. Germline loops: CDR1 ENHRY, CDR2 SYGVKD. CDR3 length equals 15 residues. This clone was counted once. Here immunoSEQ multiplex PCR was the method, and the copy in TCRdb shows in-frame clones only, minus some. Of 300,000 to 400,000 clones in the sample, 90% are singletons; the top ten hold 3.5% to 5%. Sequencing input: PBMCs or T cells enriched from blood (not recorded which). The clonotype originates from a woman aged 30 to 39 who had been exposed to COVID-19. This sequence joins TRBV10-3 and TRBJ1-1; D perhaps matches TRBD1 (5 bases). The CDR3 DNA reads TGTGCCATCAGCGATTGGGTGACAGTAAACACTGAAGCTTTCTTT. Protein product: CAISDWVTVNTEAFF.